The clone carrying this T cell receptor beta chain turned up a few times. This entry comes from a study of regulatory T cells in long-lasting Graves disease. To make TCR beta libraries, researchers used iRepertoire HTBI primers and Arm-PCR of CDR3 regions. TCRdb recomputed calls from the multiplex PCR reads with MiXCR, one row per CDR3 protein. The data contain some 450,000 distinct CDR3 sequences, roughly a quarter of them singletons. The CDR3 is made up of 16 amino acids. The germline gives CDR1 ENHRY, CDR2 SYGVKD. Trimming took 0 bases from V and 7 from J, leaving 13 bases between them. As for time point: persistent/refractory GD, antithyroid drugs over 5 years with positive TRAb. Extracted RNA from PBMCs served as the source of the TCR library. Patients came from an endocrinology department in Xi'an, China.

The clonotype was recovered from a female donor with Graves disease. This sequence joins TRBV10-3 and TRBJ1-6; D possibly corresponds to TRBD1 (6 bases). The input for sequencing was peripheral blood mononuclear cells (PBMCs), taken when the disease was refractory, from a patient treated with antithyroid drugs. The CDR3 nucleotides are TGTGCCATCAGTGAGTCGTTGGCAGGGGTGAATTCACCCCTCCACTTT. This sequence encodes CAISESLAGVNSPLHF.